This is a list of T cell receptor beta chains from one sample in a study of molecular identifiers for immune sequencing clone quantification. Using its own MiXCR run on the PCR reads, TCRdb lists one record per CDR3 protein. The sample contains approximately 680,000 distinct CDR3 sequences, about 25% of which appear only once. The material sequenced was naive CD8+ T cells from blood, with Jurkat cell RNA spiked in. Every receptor here comes from a human donor in good health. Some libraries in this study had Jurkat cell RNA spiked in. The CDR3 runs from the conserved cysteine through the conserved F or W. Only some rows state a clone size, as once, few, many or a class for expanded clones.

j_gene	abundance	v_gene	CDR3aa
TRBJ2-2	few	TRBV5-1	CASSLGWDNTGELFF
TRBJ1-5	few	TRBV27	CASSLVLNQPQHF
TRBJ2-5	many	TRBV4-1	CASSHRPGTDRQETQYF
TRBJ2-4	-	TRBV4-1	CASSQTETWDRSFKNLQYF
TRBJ2-3	many	TRBV12-3/TRBV12-4	CASSPLTDPSTDTQYF
TRBJ1-4	-	TRBV7-9	CASSPKQGATNEKLFF
TRBJ2-1	-	TRBV7-2	CASSPVNNEQFF
TRBJ1-3	few	TRBV6-5	CASSYRPPGHQSGNTIYF
TRBJ2-2	few	TRBV12-3/TRBV12-4	CASSRPHPSGELFF
TRBJ1-2	few	TRBV5-6	CASSLNTPDEGPNYGYTF
TRBJ1-5	many	TRBV20-1	CSAKPPTGWPQHF
TRBJ1-5	many	TRBV12-3/TRBV12-4	CASSDHSNQPQHF
TRBJ2-3	many	TRBV9	CASSVLAGGPQDTQYF
TRBJ1-1	-	TRBV20-1	CSARWAGNTEAFF
TRBJ2-3	many	TRBV20-1	CSARDLRAPRITDTQYF